The clone carrying this T cell receptor beta chain has just one count. This CDR3 region has 14 residues. The germline gives CDR1 MNHNY, CDR2 SVGAGI (reference sequence). The V gene lost 6 bases and the J gene lost 2 bases, with 13 bases spanning the gap. The data stem from a study of blood T cell repertoires in COVID-19. Study details: Samples of COVID-19 (acute and convalescent) were obtained from the United States, Italy and Spain.

Enrollment of patients from Seattle took place during active infection, with longitudinal follow-up. The authors' processing: By means of reference gene primer amplification, nucleated cell counts were estimated. This table comes from immunoSEQ multiplex PCR, and its TCRdb copy is limited to in-frame clones, with some not included. From that table come the V and J calls and clone size; the DNA was used to work out D and trimming. The sample consists of around 300,000 clones, around 88% of them appearing once. The receptor comes from a woman in her 30s with COVID-19, enrolled during active disease. V and J are TRBV6-6 and TRBJ1-2; D is perhaps TRBD1 (5 bases). Material: peripheral blood. This CDR3 reads CASRQDILNYGYTF. The CDR3 nucleotides are TGTGCCAGCAGGCAGGACATTCTCAACTATGGCTACACCTTC.